The sequence of this T cell receptor (beta chain) was determined in a study of somatic mutations in cytotoxic T cells in rheumatoid arthritis. Overall study context: Blood (30 ml EDTA) from each patient was taken right after diagnosis, before any treatment. Study conclusions and caveats: Significant differences in CD8+ T-cell clonality were not found between rheumatoid arthritis patients and healthy controls (age-matched). For rheumatoid arthritis patients, CD8+ clonality increased with age, whereas it did not in healthy controls.

Here immunoSEQ multiplex PCR was the method, and the copy in TCRdb shows in-frame clones only, minus some. The table lists about 18,000 clones, about 70% of them singletons. As to this clone: Its antigen remains unidentified.

The CDR3 length is 14 residues. V shed 2 bases, J shed 6 bases, and the junction held 5 bases outside the gene matches. CDR1 is MNHEY and CDR2 is SVGAGI in the germline V gene. J is TRBJ1-2 and V is TRBV6-5, with TRBD1 matching over 8 bases. Sequencing was carried out using CD8+ T cells sorted from blood. The clonotype comes from an adult with rheumatoid arthritis. The DNA for the CDR3 is TGTGCCAGCAGTTACCCGGGACAGGTAGATGGCTACACCTTC. Its translation is CASSYPGQVDGYTF.